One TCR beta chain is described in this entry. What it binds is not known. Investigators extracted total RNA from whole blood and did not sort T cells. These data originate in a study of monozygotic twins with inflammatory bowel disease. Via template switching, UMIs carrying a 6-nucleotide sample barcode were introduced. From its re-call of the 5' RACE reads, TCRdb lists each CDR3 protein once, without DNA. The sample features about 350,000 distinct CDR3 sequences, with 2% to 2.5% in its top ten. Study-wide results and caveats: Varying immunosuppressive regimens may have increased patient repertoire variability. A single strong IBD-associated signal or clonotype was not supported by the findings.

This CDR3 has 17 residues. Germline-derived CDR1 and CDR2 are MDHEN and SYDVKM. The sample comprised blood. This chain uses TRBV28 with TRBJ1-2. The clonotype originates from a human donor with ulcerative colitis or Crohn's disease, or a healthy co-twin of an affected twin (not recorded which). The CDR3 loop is CASSFGRGTARNYGYTF.